Listed below are T cell receptor beta chains from one sample, sequenced in a study of immune characterization of retroperitoneal liposarcoma. TCRdb recomputed calls from the PCR reads with MiXCR, one row per CDR3 protein. This sample yields around 4,600 distinct CDR3 sequences, of which 25% to 40% are seen a single time; around 28% belongs to the top ten. The sequencing sample was made of tumor tissue. The origin of the receptors is a female donor with retroperitoneal liposarcoma. Both conserved end residues are part of each CDR3. A D gene is named only where the DNA matches it firmly. The listing skips clone size in some rows; elsewhere it reads once, few, many or a size class.

j_call d_call v_call clone_size cdr3_nt cdr3_aa
TRBJ2-1 - TRBV11-3 few TGTGCCAGCAGCCCTCGTTTAGCCGGTTACAATGAGCAGTTCTTC CASSPRLAGYNEQFF
TRBJ1-1 - TRBV6-4 - TGTGCCAACAAAAAGGACTTGGCGGGCACTGAAGCTTTCTTT CANKKDLAGTEAFF
TRBJ2-4 TRBD2 TRBV5-1 - TGCGCCAGCAGCCCCGGACTAGCCCCAGACAACATTCAGTACTTC CASSPGLAPDNIQYF
TRBJ2-1 - TRBV6-6 - TGTGCCAGCAGTTACCTCAGCATAAGCTCCTACAATGAGCAGTTCTTC CASSYLSISSYNEQFF
TRBJ2-3 TRBD2 TRBV6-4 - TGTGCCAGCAGTGACTCGGCGGGAGAAACAGATACGCAGTATTTT CASSDSAGETDTQYF
TRBJ2-3 - TRBV7-2 - TGTGCCAGCAGCTTAAGCCGGGCAGCCACAGATACGCAGTATTTT CASSLSRAATDTQYF
TRBJ1-4 TRBD1 TRBV7-2 - TGTGCCAGCAGCTTAGTAGCAGGGGGCGGTGAAAAACTGTTTTTT CASSLVAGGGEKLFF
TRBJ2-5 TRBD2 TRBV6-1 few TGTGCCAGCAGTCCCGGGACTAGCGGATACAATGAGCAGTACTTC CASSPGTSGYNEQYF
TRBJ2-3 TRBD1 TRBV6-8 - TGTGCCAGCAGTTACGGGGGACAGAAAGATACGCAGTATTTT CASSYGGQKDTQYF
TRBJ2-1 - TRBV6-6 - TGTGCCAGCAGTTACTCGCTGGAGGGCCCAAAGTTCTTC CASSYSLEGPKFF
TRBJ2-1 TRBD2 TRBV6-5 - TGTGCCAGCAGTTTCGGACTAGCGGGGGAAAGCTCCTACAATGAGCAGTTCTTC CASSFGLAGESSYNEQFF
TRBJ2-3 - TRBV12-3/TRBV12-4 - TGTGCCAGCAGTTTGGCAGGCAACACAGAAACGCAGTATTTT CASSLAGNTETQYF
TRBJ2-2 - TRBV12-3/TRBV12-4 many TGTGCCAGCACCCTGGCCGGGGAGCTGTTTTTT CASTLAGELFF
TRBJ2-1 - TRBV6-6 few TGTGCCAGCAGCCCAGGGTTCGAATACAATGAGCAGTTCTTC CASSPGFEYNEQFF
TRBJ2-7 - TRBV6-1 - TGTGCCACCAAACGGAGGGCGGACCTCTACGAGCAGTACTTC CATKRRADLYEQYF
TRBJ2-1 - TRBV5-5 medium-sized TGTGCCAGCACCATAGGCAATGAGCAGTTCTTC CASTIGNEQFF
TRBJ2-7 TRBD2 TRBV7-3 large TGTGCCAGCAGCTTATTGGGTAGCGGGCCTAATGAGCAGTACTTC CASSLLGSGPNEQYF
TRBJ2-3 - TRBV6-4 - TGTGCCAGCAGTGCGGGAGACACAGATACGCAGTATTTT CASSAGDTDTQYF
TRBJ2-5 - TRBV12-3/TRBV12-4 medium-sized TGTGCCAGCAGCAGGACTCCGTACCAAGAGACCCAGTACTTC CASSRTPYQETQYF
TRBJ2-7 - TRBV12-3/TRBV12-4 - TGTGCCAGCAGTTTTCGGAGTCTCTCCCAATACAATGAGCAGTACTTC CASSFRSLSQYNEQYF
TRBJ2-6 - TRBV7-3 medium-sized TGTGCCAGCAGCCCCGGAGGGGCCAACGTCCTGACTTTC CASSPGGANVLTF
TRBJ2-5 - TRBV3-1 many TGTGCCAGCAGCCACCTCCTTTCGGGGCAAGAGACCCAGTACTTC CASSHLLSGQETQYF
TRBJ2-1 TRBD2 TRBV7-2 many TGTGCCAGCAGCCCGACCCTGGGACTAGAGCAGTTCTTC CASSPTLGLEQFF
TRBJ2-3 TRBD2 TRBV5-1 many TGCGCCAGCAGCCCAGGGACTAAGGCAGATACGCAGTATTTT CASSPGTKADTQYF
TRBJ2-3 - TRBV6-1 few TGTGCCAGCAGAGTGGACGGAGAAGATACGCAGTATTTT CASRVDGEDTQYF
TRBJ2-7 TRBD1 TRBV4-3 - TGCGCCAGCAGCCAAGGGACAGGATACGAGCAGTACTTC CASSQGTGYEQYF